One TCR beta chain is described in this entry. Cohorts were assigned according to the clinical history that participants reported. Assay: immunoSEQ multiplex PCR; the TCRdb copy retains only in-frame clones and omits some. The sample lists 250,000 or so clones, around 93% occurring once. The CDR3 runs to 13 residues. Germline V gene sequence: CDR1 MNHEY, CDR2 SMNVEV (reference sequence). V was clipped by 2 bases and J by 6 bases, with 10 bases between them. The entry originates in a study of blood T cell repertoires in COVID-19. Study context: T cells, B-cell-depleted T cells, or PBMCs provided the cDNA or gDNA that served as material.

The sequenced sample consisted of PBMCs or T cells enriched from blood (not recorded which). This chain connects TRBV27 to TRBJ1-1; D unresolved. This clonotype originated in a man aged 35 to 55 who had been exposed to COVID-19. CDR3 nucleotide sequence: TGTGCCAGCAGTTTAGCTATGAGGTCTGAAGCTTTCTTT. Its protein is CASSLAMRSEAFF.